This T cell receptor (beta chain) comes out of a study of Graves' ophthalmopathy and Graves' hyperthyroidism (dated by TCRdb to 2016 to 2018). About the investigation overall: Peripheral blood was collected at initial diagnosis, before any treatment. Following sampling, methimazole starting at 30 mg daily was administered to hyperthyroidism patients, and high-dose intravenous methylprednisolone was administered to ophthalmopathy patients. In total, 135 blood samples were TCR-sequenced: roughly 45 ophthalmopathy, around 75 hyperthyroidism and about 17 hyperthyroidism-to-ophthalmopathy patients. In about six hyperthyroidism patients, the T-cell repertoires found in thyroid tissue were compared with those found in blood. An independent validation cohort was composed of around 19 hyperthyroidism patients and around 16 patients who later progressed from hyperthyroidism to ophthalmopathy. TCR beta repertoire signatures were used to distinguish Graves' ophthalmopathy from Graves' hyperthyroidism and to predict progression to ophthalmopathy. To explore V-J signatures distinguishing ophthalmopathy from hyperthyroidism, a discovery set of roughly 100 patients (fewer than 45 ophthalmopathy, 57 stable hyperthyroidism) was enrolled.

Findings and caveats that apply to the study as a whole: No statistical method was used to predetermine the sample size, and group allocation was not hidden from the investigators. Most of the expanded thyroid clonotypes with a frequency above 0.001 were also detected in blood, and it was suggested that the thyroid immune response may be reflected by blood repertoires. In validation, the model predicted ophthalmopathy progression with about 64% sensitivity and approximately 72% specificity; 12 predicted patients were CT-confirmed with GO in a median of 6.5 months. In cross-validation, the 13-signature model distinguished ophthalmopathy from stable hyperthyroidism with about 88% sensitivity and approximately 81% specificity, and in the test set the corresponding values were approximately 80% and 68%.

Trimming leaves V shorter by 6 bases and J shorter by 8 bases, with the junction holding 9 bases beyond the gene matches. For CDR1 and CDR2, the germline V gene (reference sequence) lists DFQATT and SNEGSKA. CDR3 length: 14 amino acids, cysteine to phenylalanine. Only the CDR3 portion is preserved as DNA: 42 bases, with reading frame beginning at the first base. As regards this clonotype: No antigen is known for it. The input lacks base qualities; no much larger clone sits a single base away.

TCR beta CDR3 regions were amplified from RNA transcripts for repertoire sequencing. The first round was an RT-PCR using HTBI primers with the Qiagen OneStep RT-PCR kit, and this first round was followed by a second-round multiplex PCR, then size selection and purification. The libraries underwent paired-end sequencing with 100 bp reads on an Illumina HiSeq2000. As for the authors' bioinformatics: SOAPnuke was used to process the reads, throwing out any read that had adapters, had uncalled bases, had a mean Phred below 15, or lacked an exact constant-primer or identifier match. COPE v1.2.5 was used to merge high-quality paired reads. Clonotypes were defined as unique nucleotide sequences and were aligned to IMGT TRB V, D and J references using MiTCR v1.1. Analysis was restricted to V-J combinations with a frequency above 0.0001, which covered roughly 99% of repertoires. For each V-J combination, a TCR clonal expansion and chaos score was defined as F50 clonal expansion divided by the chaos observed in the TCRdist matrix. Welch's t-statistics and random forest were used to narrow the features down to around twelve V-J combinations, which were then fed into a naive Bayes classifier. Thyroid-blood repertoire similarity was quantified with the Morisita-Horn index. TCRdb reran the public reads through fastp at Q25 and MiXCR, keeping productive beta chains. Rows are combined by CDR3 protein, so each entry shows the most common genes and DNA. The V and J calls reflect TCRdb's pipeline rather than the authors' work. The sample data list 600,000 to 700,000 distinct CDR3 sequences, and 35% to 45% of these were observed just once. The ten top clones hold 3% to 3.5% of the sample.

Ophthalmopathy patients were characterized by moderately to severely active disease, a Clinical Activity Score of at least 3, a NOSPECS grade of at least 4, and a disease duration under 3 months. Patients were excluded if they had other autoimmune diseases, uncontrolled infections, pregnancy or lactation. Clinical symptoms, serum thyroxine, TRAb, thyroid ultrasound and orbital computed tomography formed the basis of the diagnosis. Ficoll-Paque density gradient centrifugation was used to isolate PBMCs from approximately 10 ml of fresh peripheral blood. Total RNA was extracted using Trizol reagent, and RNA quality was checked on an Agilent 2100 Bioanalyzer.

The receptor was derived from an adult man with Graves' ophthalmopathy. The specimen sequenced was peripheral blood. The rearrangement joined TRBV20-1 to TRBJ2-1, with TRBD2 identical over 11 junction bases. The CDR3 region: CSAEETSGTYEQFF. Here is the DNA: TGCAGTGCCGAGGAGACTAGCGGGACCTATGAGCAGTTCTTC.